This T cell receptor beta chain was sequenced during a study of blood T cells in healthy people across ages. Through a sample-barcoded 5' primer and a J-beta primer mix, a second PCR was run for roughly 7 to 12 cycles. TCRdb independently ran MiXCR on the 5' RACE reads; one entry per CDR3 protein. The sample lists 600,000 to 650,000 distinct CDR3 sequences; approximately 50% were seen once. This clonotype occurred many times. Trimming left V 2 bases short and J 7 bases short, with 3 bases between. The CDR3 contains 12 residues. The chain links TRBV12-3 or TRBV12-4 to TRBJ1-6; D unresolved. The TCR comes from a man between 60 and 75 years old in good health. Sequenced material: blood. The CDR3 bases are TGTGCCAGCAGTTTACCGAATTCACCCCTCCACTTT. This codes for CASSLPNSPLHF.